A selection of T cell receptor beta chains follows, all from one sample in a study of cytomegalovirus exposure and HLA in healthy donors. Only in-frame clones appear in the TCRdb table, and some are missing; sequencing was by immunoSEQ multiplex PCR. Of around 230,000 clones detected, around 86% appear once; the ten largest clones hold roughly 1.2%. The sequenced sample was PBMCs. The receptor source for this set is a woman younger than 45 in good health and CMV-seropositive. Both conserved end residues are part of each CDR3. D genes are given only for firm matches. Some rows have no size entry. The others give once, few or many, or a class for an expanded clone.

CDR3	V	J	D	size
CASSVGSGRGASNQPQHF	TRBV9	TRBJ1-5	-	-
CASRGYSGRRYEQYF	TRBV11-2	TRBJ2-7	TRBD2	-
CASRWAGTGAYEQYF	TRBV27	TRBJ2-7	TRBD1	-
CASSLLQGNEQFF	TRBV5-1	TRBJ2-1	-	-
CASSLRASAEFNEQFF	TRBV7-3	TRBJ2-1	-	-
CASSLEDGRGLFYGYTF	TRBV7-2	TRBJ1-2	TRBD1	once
CASSLVRRVNSNQPQHF	TRBV28	TRBJ1-5	-	-
CASSVQGAWNTGELFF	TRBV7-3	TRBJ2-2	TRBD1	-
CASSLGGYYGYTF	TRBV7-2	TRBJ1-2	-	-
CASSSEGHLNYGYTF	TRBV27	TRBJ1-2	-	many
CASSSTLALETQYF	TRBV5-4	TRBJ2-5	-	-
CASRRDRGPGQETQYF	TRBV2	TRBJ2-5	TRBD1	-
CASSPVTGQNTGELFF	TRBV5-1	TRBJ2-2	TRBD1	-
CASSPRQGAESDYGYTF	TRBV19	TRBJ1-2	TRBD1	-
CASSPPGTGNSNQPQHF	TRBV27	TRBJ1-5	TRBD1	-
CASRLAHSYEQYF	TRBV6-1	TRBJ2-7	TRBD2	-
CSVTPGGFSTEAFF	TRBV29-1	TRBJ1-1	TRBD1	-
CASSTPGQGYEKLFF	TRBV28	TRBJ1-4	TRBD1	-
CASSTGIYNEQFF	TRBV7-9	TRBJ2-1	-	once
CASSLEHRGSYEQYF	TRBV7-2	TRBJ2-7	-	-
CASSLLLQGAGEDTQYF	TRBV5-1	TRBJ2-3	TRBD1	-
CSVALAGPETQYF	TRBV29-1	TRBJ2-5	TRBD2	once
CASSLAGGAYEQYF	TRBV27	TRBJ2-7	TRBD2	once